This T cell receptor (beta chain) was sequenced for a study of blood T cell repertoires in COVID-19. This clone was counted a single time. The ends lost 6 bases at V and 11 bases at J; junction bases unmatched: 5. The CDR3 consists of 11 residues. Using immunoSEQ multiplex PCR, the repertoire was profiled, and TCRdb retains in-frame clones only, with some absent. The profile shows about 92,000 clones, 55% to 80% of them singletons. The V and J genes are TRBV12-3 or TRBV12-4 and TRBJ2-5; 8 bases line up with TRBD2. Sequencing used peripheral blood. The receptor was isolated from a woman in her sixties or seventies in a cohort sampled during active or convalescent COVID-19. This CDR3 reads CASSLAGPQYF. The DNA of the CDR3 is TGTGCCAGCAGCCTAGCGGGCCCACAGTACTTC.